The 12 T cell receptor beta chains below all came from one sample that was sequenced in a study of blood T cell repertoires in COVID-19. The data were produced by immunoSEQ multiplex PCR, yet TCRdb's version contains in-frame clones alone and is incomplete. The table has about 91,000 clones, 88% seen once. The sample comprised peripheral blood. These receptor sequences come from a woman aged 80 or over with active COVID-19.

The gene calls are TRBV18 and TRBJ2-3; unclear D gene. The V gene lost 3 bases and the J gene lost 4 bases, with 17 bases spanning the gap. The CDR3 covers 16 residues. Germline V CDR1 and CDR2: KGHSH, LQKENI. The CDR3 here is CASSPNPRSQPDTQYF. The DNA of the CDR3 is TGTGCCAGCTCACCCAATCCGAGGTCCCAACCAGATACGCAGTATTTT.

This clone appeared a single time. J is TRBJ1-5 and V is TRBV3-1 (or the pseudogene TRBV3-2); D call uncertain. V was pared by 0 bases and J by 7 bases, with 7 bases between. The CDR3 runs 13 residues. The germline gives CDR1 LGHDT, CDR2 YNNKEL (reference sequence). The CDR3 sequence: CASSQDWAQPQHF. The CDR3 bases are TGTGCCAGCAGCCAAGATTGGGCCCAGCCCCAGCATTTT.

V usage is TRBV14 and J usage is TRBJ2-1, with D unresolved. The CDR3 runs 17 residues. V lost 2 bases to trimming and J lost 10 bases, with 24 bases between them. Germline values: CDR1 SGHDN, CDR2 FVKESK. In nucleotides, the CDR3 is TGTGCCAGCAGCCAATACGGTACTAATCAATTAAAAATAGAGCAGTTCTTC. This encodes CASSQYGTNQLKIEQFF.

The gene calls are TRBV6-4 and TRBJ1-2; TRBD1 might be the D (5 bases). Trimming removed 6 bases from V and 1 base from J, with 15 bases in between. The germline V gene encodes CDR1 MRHNA and CDR2 SNTAGT. This CDR3 spans 15 amino acids. The DNA for the CDR3 is TGTGCCAGCAGCCCCGACCAGGGCCGTAACTATGGCTACACCTTC. It specifies CASSPDQGRNYGYTF.

A few counts support this clone. This chain links TRBV6-2 or TRBV6-3 with TRBJ2-7; D is possibly TRBD2 (6 bases). The CDR3 spans 16 residues. CDR1 and CDR2 (germline): MNHEY, SVGEGT. V was pared by 1 base and J by 0 bases, with 13 bases between. CDR3 sequence reads: CASSYWGLTSSYEQYF. The CDR3, as DNA: TGTGCCAGCAGTTACTGGGGACTGACGAGCTCCTACGAGCAGTACTTC.

The chain recombines TRBV19 with TRBJ2-7; perhaps TRBD2 as D (6 bases). V was trimmed by 3 bases and J by 3 bases, leaving 12 bases between them. CDR3 length equals 14 residues. Germline V gives CDR1 LNHDA, CDR2 SQIVND (reference sequence). CDR3: CASSMAGRIYEQYF. CDR3 nucleotides: TGTGCCAGTAGTATGGCGGGACGGATCTACGAGCAGTACTTC.

This chain uses TRBV19 with TRBJ1-1, with D possibly matching TRBD1 (6 bases). Trimming shortened V by 4 bases and J by 0 bases, and 9 bases separated the two germline ends. This CDR3 region has 14 residues. The germline V gene has CDR1 LNHDA and CDR2 SQIVND (reference sequence). Here the CDR3 DNA reads TGTGCCAGTAGTACTGGACAGTTGAACACTGAAGCTTTCTTT. Protein sequence: CASSTGQLNTEAFF.

The chain joins TRBV4-2 to TRBJ2-1; tentative D call: TRBD1 (5 bases). The CDR3 extends over 15 amino acids. The germline CDR1 and CDR2 sequences are LGHNA and YNFKEQ. The ends were cut back, 1 base at V and 2 bases at J, with 9 bases in the middle. CDR3 loop: CASSQAVTAYNEQFF. The CDR3 DNA is TGTGCCAGCAGCCAAGCCGTGACAGCCTACAATGAGCAGTTCTTC.

The chain combines TRBV4-1 with TRBJ1-6, with 8 nucleotides matching TRBD1. CDR1 is MGHRA, CDR2 YSYEKL, per germline. This CDR3 comprises 22 residues. V lost 4 bases, J lost 0 bases, and 20 bases stayed unmatched. DNA of the CDR3: TGCGCCAGCAGCCTTCAATTCGTCCCGGGACAGGCAACGAGCTCCTATAATTCACCCCTCCACTTT. It specifies CASSLQFVPGQATSSYNSPLHF.

The chain is built from TRBV7-9 and TRBJ2-7; TRBD2 aligns across 14 bases. The CDR3 spans 18 residues. The germline V gene has CDR1 SEHNR and CDR2 FQNEAQ (reference sequence). V was pared by 0 bases and J by 4 bases, with 8 bases of the junction left unmatched. In DNA form, the CDR3 reads TGTGCCAGCAGCTTAGCGAGAGGGACTAGCGGGAGCGGGTACGAGCAGTACTTC. Protein: CASSLARGTSGSGYEQYF. The full variable domain, its missing parts supplied by reference TRBV7-9 and TRBJ2-7, is DTGVSQNPRHKITKRGQNVTFRCDPISEHNRLYWYRQTLGQGPEFLTYFQNEAQLEKSRLLSDRFSAERPKGSFSTLEIQRTEQGDSAMYLCASSLARGTSGSGYEQYFGPGTRLTVT.

The CDR3 reads CASSSYSGQETQYF. CDR3 nucleotide sequence: TGTGCCAGCAGCTCATATAGCGGCCAAGAGACCCAGTACTTC. The J gene is TRBJ2-5, the V gene TRBV7-2; the D gene is possibly TRBD2 (6 bases). The CDR3 has 14 residues. With 4 bases removed from V and 1 base from J, the gap between germline ends came to 10 bases. The germline V gene encodes CDR1 SGHTA and CDR2 FQGNSA.

The rearrangement uses TRBV29-1 and TRBJ2-1, with D tentatively TRBD2 (6 bases). With 3 bases removed from V and 2 bases from J, the gap between germline ends came to 11 bases. The CDR3 is 14 residues long. CDR1 is SQVTM, CDR2 ANQGSEA, per germline. CDR3 DNA sequence: TGCAGCGTTGATGGGGGGAGTCCCTACAATGAGCAGTTCTTC. It translates to CSVDGGSPYNEQFF.